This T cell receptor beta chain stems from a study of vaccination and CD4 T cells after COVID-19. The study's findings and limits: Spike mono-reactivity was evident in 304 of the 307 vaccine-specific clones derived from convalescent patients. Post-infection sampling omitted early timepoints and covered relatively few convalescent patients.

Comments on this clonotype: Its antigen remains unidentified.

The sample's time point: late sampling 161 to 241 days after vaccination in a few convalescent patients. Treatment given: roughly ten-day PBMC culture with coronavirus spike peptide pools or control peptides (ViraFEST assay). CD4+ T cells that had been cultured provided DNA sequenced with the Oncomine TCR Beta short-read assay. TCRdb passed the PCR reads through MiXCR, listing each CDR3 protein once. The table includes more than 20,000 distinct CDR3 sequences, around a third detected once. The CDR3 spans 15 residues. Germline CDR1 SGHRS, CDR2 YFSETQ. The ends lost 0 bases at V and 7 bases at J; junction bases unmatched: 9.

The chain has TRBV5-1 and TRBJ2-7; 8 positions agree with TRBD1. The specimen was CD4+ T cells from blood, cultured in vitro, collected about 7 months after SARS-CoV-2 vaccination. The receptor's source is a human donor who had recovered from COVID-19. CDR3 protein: CASSLGGTGQGEQYF. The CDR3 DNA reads TGCGCCAGCAGCTTGGGGGGGACAGGACAAGGGGAGCAGTACTTC.